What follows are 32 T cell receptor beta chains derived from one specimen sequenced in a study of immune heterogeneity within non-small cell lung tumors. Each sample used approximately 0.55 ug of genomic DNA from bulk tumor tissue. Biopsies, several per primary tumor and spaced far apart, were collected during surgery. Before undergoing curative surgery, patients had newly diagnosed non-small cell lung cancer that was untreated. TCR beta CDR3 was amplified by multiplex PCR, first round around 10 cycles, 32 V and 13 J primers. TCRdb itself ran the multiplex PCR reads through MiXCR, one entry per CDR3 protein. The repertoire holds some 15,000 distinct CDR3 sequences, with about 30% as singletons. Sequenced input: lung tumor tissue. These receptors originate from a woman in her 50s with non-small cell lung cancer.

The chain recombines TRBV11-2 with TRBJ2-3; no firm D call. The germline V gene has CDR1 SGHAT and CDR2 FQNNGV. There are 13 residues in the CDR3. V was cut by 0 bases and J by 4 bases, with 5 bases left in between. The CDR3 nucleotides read TGTGCCAGCAGCTTAGATTTTGCAGATACGCAGTATTTT. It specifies CASSLDFADTQYF.

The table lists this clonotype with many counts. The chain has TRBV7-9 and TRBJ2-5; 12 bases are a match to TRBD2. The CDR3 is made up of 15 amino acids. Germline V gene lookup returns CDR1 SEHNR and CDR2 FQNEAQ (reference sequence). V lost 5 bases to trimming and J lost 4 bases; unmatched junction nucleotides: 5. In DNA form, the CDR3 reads TGTGCCAGCAGCCTAAGACTAGCGGGGGCAGAGACCCAGTACTTC. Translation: CASSLRLAGAETQYF.

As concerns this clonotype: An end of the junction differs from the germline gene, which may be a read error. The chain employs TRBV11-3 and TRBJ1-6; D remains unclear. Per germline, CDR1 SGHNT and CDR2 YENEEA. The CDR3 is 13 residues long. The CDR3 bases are TGTGCCAGCAGCGTAGAAGGGCATTCACCCCTCCACTTT. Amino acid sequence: CASSVEGHSPLHF.

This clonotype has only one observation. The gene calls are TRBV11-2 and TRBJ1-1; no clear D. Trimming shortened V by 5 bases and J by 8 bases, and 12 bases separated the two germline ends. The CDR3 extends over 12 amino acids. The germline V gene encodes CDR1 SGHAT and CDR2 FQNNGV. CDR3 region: CASSPSDTEAFF. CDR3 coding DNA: TGTGCCAGCAGCCCCAGCGATACGGAAGCTTTCTTT.

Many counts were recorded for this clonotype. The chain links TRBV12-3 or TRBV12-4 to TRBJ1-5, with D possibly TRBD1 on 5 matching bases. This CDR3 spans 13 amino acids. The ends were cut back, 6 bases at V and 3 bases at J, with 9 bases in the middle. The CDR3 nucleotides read TGTGCCAGCAGAAGGGACGACAATCAGCCCCAGCATTTT. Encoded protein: CASRRDDNQPQHF.

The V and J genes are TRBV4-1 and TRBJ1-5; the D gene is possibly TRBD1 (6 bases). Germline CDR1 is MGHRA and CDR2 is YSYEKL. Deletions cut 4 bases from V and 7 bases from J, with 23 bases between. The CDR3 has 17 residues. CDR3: CASSLARGGAQDQPQHF. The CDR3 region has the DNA TGCGCCAGCAGCCTCGCCCGGGGGGGCGCACAGGACCAGCCCCAGCATTTT.

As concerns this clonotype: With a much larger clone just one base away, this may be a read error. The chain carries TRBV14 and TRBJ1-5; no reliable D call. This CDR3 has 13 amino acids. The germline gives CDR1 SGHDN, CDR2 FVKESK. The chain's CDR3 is CASNQGLSQPQHF. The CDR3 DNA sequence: TGTGCCAGCAACCAAGGGCTTTCTCAGCCCCAGCATTTT.

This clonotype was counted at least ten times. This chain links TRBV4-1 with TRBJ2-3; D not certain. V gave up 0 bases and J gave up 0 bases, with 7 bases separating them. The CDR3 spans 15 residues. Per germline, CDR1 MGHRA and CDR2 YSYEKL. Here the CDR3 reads CASSQDGYSTDTQYF. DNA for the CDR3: TGCGCCAGCAGCCAAGATGGTTATAGCACAGATACGCAGTATTTT.

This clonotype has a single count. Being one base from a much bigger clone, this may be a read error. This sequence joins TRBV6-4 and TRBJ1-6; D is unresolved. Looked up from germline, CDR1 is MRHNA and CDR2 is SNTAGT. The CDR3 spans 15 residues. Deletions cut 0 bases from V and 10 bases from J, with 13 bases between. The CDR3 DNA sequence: TGTGCCAGCAGTGACTCGAAGGCAGTGGTATCACCCCTCCACTTT. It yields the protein CASSDSKAVVSPLHF.

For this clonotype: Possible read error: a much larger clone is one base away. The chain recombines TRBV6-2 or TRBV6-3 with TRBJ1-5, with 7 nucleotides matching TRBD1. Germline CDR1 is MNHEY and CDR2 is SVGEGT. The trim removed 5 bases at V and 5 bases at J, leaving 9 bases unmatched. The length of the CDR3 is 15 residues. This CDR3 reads CASSVAQGNYQPQHF. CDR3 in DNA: TGTGCCAGCAGTGTAGCACAGGGGAACTATCAGCCCCAGCATTTT.

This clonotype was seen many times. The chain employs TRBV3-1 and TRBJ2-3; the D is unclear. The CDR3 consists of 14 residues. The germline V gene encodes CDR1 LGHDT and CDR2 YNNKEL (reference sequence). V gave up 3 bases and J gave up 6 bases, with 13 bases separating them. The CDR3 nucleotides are TGTGCCAGCAGCCAGGTGAGCTACGCCGATACGCAGTATTTT. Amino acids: CASSQVSYADTQYF.

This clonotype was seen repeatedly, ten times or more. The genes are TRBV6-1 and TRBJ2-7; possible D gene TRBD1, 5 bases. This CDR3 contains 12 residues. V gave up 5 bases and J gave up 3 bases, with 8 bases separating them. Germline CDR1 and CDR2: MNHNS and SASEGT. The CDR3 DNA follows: TGTGCCAGCAGTCAAACAGGCTACGAGCAGTACTTC. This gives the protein CASSQTGYEQYF.

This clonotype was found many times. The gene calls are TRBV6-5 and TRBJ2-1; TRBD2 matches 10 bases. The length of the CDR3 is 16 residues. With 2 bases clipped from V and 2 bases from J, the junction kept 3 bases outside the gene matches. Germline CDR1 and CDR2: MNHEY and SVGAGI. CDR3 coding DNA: TGTGCCAGCAGTTACCCGAGCGGGGGGGCCTACAATGAGCAGTTCTTC. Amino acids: CASSYPSGGAYNEQFF.

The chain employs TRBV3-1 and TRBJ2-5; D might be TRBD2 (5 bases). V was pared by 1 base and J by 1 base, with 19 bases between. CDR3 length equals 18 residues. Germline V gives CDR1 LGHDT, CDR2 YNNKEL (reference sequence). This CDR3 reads CASSQVISGKLGQETQYF. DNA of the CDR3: TGTGCCAGCAGCCAAGTTATATCGGGGAAACTCGGCCAAGAGACCCAGTACTTC.

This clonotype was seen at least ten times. CDR3 DNA sequence: TGCGCCAGCAGCGTCAACAGTAATTCACCCCTCCACTTT. Protein product: CASSVNSNSPLHF. This chain links TRBV5-1 with TRBJ1-6; D is uncertain. Trimming pared 4 bases from V and 6 bases from J, leaving 8 bases between. Looked up from germline, CDR1 is SGHRS and CDR2 is YFSETQ. The CDR3 length is 13 residues.

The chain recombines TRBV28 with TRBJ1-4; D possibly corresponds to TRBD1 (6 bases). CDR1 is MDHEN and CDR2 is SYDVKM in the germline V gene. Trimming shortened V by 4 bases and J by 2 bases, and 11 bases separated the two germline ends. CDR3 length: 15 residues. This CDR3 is CASSSPGHTNEKLFF. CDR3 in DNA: TGTGCCAGCAGTTCTCCGGGACATACTAATGAAAAACTGTTTTTT.

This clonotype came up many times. CDR3 region: CASSGRPGQINQPQHF. Written as DNA, the CDR3 is TGTGCCAGCAGTGGACGGCCGGGACAGATTAATCAGCCCCAGCATTTT. V and J are TRBV2 and TRBJ1-5, with 7 nucleotides matching TRBD1. The CDR3 has 16 residues. V gave up 4 bases and J gave up 4 bases; unmatched junction bases: 10. Germline V lookup: CDR1 SNHLY, CDR2 FYNNEI. Using reference TRBV2 and TRBJ1-5 for the parts outside the CDR3, the full variable domain is EPEVTQTPSHQVTQMGQEVILRCVPISNHLYFYWYRQILGQKVEFLVSFYNNEISEKSEIFDDQFSVERPDGSNFTLKIRSTKLEDSAMYFCASSGRPGQINQPQHFGDGTRLSIL.

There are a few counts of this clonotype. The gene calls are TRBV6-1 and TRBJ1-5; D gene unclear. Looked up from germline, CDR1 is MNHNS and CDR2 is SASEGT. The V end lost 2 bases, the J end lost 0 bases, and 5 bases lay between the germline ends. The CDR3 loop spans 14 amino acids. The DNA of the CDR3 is TGTGCCAGCAGTGAATACGATAGCAATCAGCCCCAGCATTTT. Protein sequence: CASSEYDSNQPQHF.

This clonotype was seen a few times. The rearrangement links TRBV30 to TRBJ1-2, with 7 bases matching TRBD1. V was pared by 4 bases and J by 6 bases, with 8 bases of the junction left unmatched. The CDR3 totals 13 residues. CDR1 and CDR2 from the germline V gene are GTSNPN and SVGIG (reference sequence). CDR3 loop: CAWTLTGYDGYTF. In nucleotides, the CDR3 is TGTGCCTGGACCTTGACAGGGTACGATGGCTACACCTTC.

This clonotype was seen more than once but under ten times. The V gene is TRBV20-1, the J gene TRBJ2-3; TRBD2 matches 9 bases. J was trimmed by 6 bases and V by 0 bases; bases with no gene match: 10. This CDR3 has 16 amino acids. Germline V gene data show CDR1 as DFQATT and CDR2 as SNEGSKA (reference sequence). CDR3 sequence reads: CSARDSGLATWDTQYF. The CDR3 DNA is TGCAGTGCTAGAGATTCAGGACTAGCGACGTGGGATACGCAGTATTTT.

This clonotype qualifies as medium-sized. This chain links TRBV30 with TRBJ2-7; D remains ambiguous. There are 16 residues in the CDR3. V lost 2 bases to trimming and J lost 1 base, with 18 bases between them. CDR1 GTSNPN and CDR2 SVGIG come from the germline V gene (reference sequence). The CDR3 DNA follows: TGTGCCTGGAGTAGAGGCGACGGACCGAAATCCTACGAGCAGTACTTC. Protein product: CAWSRGDGPKSYEQYF.

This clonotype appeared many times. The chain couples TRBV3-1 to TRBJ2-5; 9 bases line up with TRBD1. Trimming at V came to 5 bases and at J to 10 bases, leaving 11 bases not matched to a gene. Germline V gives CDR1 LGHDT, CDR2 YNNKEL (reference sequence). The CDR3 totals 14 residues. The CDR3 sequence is CASSSPTGGQRQYF. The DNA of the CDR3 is TGTGCCAGCAGCTCCCCGACAGGGGGGCAACGCCAGTACTTC.

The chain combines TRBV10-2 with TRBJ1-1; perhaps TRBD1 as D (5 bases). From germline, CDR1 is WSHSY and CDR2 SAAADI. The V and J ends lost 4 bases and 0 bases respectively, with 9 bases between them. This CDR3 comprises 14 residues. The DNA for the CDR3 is TGCGCCAGCAGTGGGCAGGGTATGAACACTGAAGCTTTCTTT. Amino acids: CASSGQGMNTEAFF.

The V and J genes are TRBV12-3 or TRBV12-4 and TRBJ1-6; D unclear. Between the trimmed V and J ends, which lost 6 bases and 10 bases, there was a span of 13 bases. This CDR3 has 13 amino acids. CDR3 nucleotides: TGTGCCAGCAGCCAGAGACACAACTCACCCCTCCACTTT. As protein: CASSQRHNSPLHF.

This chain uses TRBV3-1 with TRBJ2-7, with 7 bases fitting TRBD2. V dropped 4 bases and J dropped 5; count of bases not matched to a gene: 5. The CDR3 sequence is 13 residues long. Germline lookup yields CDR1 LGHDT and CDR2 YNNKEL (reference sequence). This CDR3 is CASSRGGIDEQYF. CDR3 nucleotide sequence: TGTGCCAGCAGCCGGGGGGGTATTGACGAGCAGTACTTC.

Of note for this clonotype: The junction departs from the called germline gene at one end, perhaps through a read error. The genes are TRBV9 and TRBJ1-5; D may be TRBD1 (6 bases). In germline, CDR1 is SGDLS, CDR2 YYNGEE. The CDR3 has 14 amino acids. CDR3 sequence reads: CARSVEGGDQPQHF. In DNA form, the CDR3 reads TGTGCCAGAAGCGTAGAGGGGGGAGATCAGCCCCAACATTTT.

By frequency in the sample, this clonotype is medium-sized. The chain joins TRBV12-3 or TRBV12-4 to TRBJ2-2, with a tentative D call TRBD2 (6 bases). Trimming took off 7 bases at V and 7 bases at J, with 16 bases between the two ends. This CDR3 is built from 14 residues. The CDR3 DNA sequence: TGTGCCAGCAATAACGGCGGGGTGGGCGGGGAGCTGTTTTTT. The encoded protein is CASNNGGVGGELFF.

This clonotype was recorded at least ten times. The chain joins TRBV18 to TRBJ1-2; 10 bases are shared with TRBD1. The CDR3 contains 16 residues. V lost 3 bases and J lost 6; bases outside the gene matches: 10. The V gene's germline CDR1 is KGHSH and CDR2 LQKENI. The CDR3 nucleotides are TGTGCCAGCTCACCGCGTGGAGGACAGGGGGAAAATGGCTACACCTTC. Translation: CASSPRGGQGENGYTF.

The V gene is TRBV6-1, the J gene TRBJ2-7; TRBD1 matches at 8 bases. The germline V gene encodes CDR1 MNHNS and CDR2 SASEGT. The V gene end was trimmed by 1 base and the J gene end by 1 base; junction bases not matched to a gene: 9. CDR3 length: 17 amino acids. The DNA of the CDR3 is TGTGCCAGCAGTGAAGGTCAGGGGGCGCGTGGTTCCTACGAGCAGTACTTC. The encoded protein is CASSEGQGARGSYEQYF.

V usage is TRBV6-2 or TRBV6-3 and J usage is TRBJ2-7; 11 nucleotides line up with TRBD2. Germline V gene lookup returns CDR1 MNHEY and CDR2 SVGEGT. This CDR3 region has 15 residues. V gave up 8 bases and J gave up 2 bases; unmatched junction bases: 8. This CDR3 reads CASRSGRAWAYEQYF. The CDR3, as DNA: TGTGCCAGCCGTAGCGGGAGGGCCTGGGCCTACGAGCAGTACTTC.

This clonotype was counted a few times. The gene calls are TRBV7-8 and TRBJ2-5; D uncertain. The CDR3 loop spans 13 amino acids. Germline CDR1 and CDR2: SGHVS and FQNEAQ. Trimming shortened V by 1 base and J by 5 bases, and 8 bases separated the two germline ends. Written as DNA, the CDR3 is TGTGCCAGCAGCTTAGTGGACCGGGAGACCCAGTACTTC. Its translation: CASSLVDRETQYF.

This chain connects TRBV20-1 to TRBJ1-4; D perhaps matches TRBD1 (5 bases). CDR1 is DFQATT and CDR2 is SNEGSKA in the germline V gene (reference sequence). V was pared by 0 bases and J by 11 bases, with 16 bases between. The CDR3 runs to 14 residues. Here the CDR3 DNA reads TGCAGTGCTAGAGATTCTGCAGGGACGAGGAAACTGTTTTTT. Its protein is CSARDSAGTRKLFF.